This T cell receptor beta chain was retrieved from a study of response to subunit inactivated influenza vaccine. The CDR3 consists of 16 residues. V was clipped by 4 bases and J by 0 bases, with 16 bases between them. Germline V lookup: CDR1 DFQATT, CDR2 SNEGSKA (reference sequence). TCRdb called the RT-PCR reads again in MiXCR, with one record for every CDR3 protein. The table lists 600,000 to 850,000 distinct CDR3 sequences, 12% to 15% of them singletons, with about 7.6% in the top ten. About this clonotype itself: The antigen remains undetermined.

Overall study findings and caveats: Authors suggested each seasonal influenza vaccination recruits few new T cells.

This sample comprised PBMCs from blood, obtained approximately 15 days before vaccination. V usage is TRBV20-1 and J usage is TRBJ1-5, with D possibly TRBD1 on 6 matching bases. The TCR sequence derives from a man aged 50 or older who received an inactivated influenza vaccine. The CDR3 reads CSAIGDRQYSNQPQHF. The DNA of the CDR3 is TGCAGTGCTATTGGAGACAGGCAATATAGCAATCAGCCCCAGCATTTT.